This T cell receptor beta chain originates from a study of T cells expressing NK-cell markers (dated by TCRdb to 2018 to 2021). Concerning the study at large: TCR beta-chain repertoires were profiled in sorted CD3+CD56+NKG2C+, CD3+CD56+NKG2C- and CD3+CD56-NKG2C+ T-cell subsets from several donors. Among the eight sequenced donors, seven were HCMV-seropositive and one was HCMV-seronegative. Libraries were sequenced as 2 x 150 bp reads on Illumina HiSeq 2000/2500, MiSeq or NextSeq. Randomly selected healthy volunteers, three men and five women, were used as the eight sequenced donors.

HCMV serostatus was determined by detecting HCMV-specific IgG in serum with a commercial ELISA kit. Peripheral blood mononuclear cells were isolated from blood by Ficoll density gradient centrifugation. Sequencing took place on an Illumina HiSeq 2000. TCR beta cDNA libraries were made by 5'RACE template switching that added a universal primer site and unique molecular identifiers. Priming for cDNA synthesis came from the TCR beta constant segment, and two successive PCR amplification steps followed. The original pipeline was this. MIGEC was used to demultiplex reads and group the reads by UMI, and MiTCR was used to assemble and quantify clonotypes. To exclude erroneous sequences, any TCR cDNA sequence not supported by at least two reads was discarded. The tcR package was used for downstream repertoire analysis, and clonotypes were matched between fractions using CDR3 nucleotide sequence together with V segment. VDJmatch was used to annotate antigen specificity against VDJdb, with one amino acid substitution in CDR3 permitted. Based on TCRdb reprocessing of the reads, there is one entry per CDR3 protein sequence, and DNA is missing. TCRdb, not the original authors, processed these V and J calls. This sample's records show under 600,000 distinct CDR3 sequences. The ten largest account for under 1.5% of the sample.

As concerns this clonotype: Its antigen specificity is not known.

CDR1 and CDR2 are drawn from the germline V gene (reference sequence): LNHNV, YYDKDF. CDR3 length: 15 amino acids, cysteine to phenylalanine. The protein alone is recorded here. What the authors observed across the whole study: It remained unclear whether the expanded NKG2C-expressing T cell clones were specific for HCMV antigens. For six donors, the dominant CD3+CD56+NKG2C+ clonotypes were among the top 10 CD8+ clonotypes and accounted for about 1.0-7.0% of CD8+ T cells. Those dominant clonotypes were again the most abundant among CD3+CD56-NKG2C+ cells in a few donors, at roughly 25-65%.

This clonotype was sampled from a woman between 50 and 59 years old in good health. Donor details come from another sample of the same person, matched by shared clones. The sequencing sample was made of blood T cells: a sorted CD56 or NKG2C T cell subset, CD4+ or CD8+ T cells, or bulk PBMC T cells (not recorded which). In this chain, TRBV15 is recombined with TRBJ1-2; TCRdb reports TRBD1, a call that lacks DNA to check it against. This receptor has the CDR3 CATSSGGTGPYGYTF.